This T cell receptor beta chain was recorded in a study of T cell responses to AZD1222 COVID-19 vaccine. Study information: Samples with a second dose at about 4 or about 12 weeks were pooled together.

Study-level points and caveats: Receipt of two AZD1222 doses was followed by a rise in Spike-specific TCR breadth and depth. Donors skewed white British and female; clonal diversity was possibly underestimated. Unmutated regions of variants are reportedly targeted by nearly half of spike-specific TCRs.

Worth noting for this clone: The antigen is not known.

TCRdb's table, derived via immunoSEQ multiplex PCR, lists solely in-frame clones and lacks some. There are roughly 130,000 clones in the sample; 80% to 90% occur only once, and 3.1% lies in the top ten. Deletions cut 1 base from V and 14 bases from J, with 12 bases between. This CDR3 has 13 amino acids. CDR1 and CDR2 (germline): SGHTA, FQGNSA. V usage is TRBV7-2 and J usage is TRBJ1-6, with a tentative D call TRBD1 (6 bases). The source is an adult in good health. Source: peripheral blood, taken on day 0 of AZD1222 vaccination. CDR3 loop: CASSLGGTSALHF. The CDR3 DNA follows: TGTGCCAGCAGCTTAGGAGGGACAAGCGCCCTCCACTTT.